Following are 4 T cell receptor beta chains from one sample sequenced in a study of T-cell memory formation after mild COVID-19 (TCRdb year 2021). Libraries were prepared through 5' RACE. The listed sequencing device is Illumina NovaSeq 6000. TCRdb redid the processing of the public reads, applying fastp at Q25 and MiXCR, and retained in-frame beta chains. Each record represents a unique CDR3 protein, reported with the most common genes and DNA among its rows. Within this sample are some 300,000 distinct CDR3 sequences, with around 20% of them counted one time only. The ten largest clones represent 21% of the sample. Sequencing was performed on PBMCs or a T cell subset sorted from them (not recorded which). The receptors come from a man aged 18 to 29 who had mild COVID-19 (a few samples of this study predate the infection). The sample titles of this study are shuffled in the database, so cell type and time point are left out; the donor was told from shared clones.

This clonotype turned up a few times. The rearrangement uses TRBV12-3 or TRBV12-4 and TRBJ1-2; no firm D call. Trimming left V 6 bases short and J 5 bases short, with 19 bases between. This CDR3 has 15 residues. This chain's CDR3 is CASSLGDARVYGYTF. The DNA of the CDR3 is TGTGCCAGCAGCTTGGGAGACGCCCGTGTTTATGGCTACACCTTC.

A few counts support this clonotype. V gene TRBV4-1 combines with J gene TRBJ2-1, with D uncertain. The V and J ends lost 4 bases and 5 bases respectively, with 9 bases between them. The CDR3 totals 13 residues. The germline V gene has CDR1 MGHRA and CDR2 YSYEKL. CDR3 amino acids: CASSRIPNNEQFF. CDR3 DNA sequence: TGCGCCAGCAGCCGCATACCGAACAATGAGCAGTTCTTC.

This clonotype appeared a few times. This chain uses TRBV7-2 with TRBJ2-4, with D perhaps matching TRBD1 (5 bases). The V end was cut by 1 base, the J end by 6 bases, with 10 bases between. This CDR3 comprises 14 residues. The germline V gene encodes CDR1 SGHTA and CDR2 FQGNSA. Written as DNA, the CDR3 is TGTGCCAGCAGCTTAGGAGCCCAGGGAAACATTCAGTACTTC. Residues: CASSLGAQGNIQYF.

The chain employs TRBV7-9 and TRBJ1-2; D might be TRBD1 (6 bases). CDR1 SEHNR and CDR2 FQNEAQ come from the germline V gene (reference sequence). Trimming left V 3 bases short and J 0 bases short, with 11 bases between. The CDR3 totals 15 residues. CDR3 loop: CASSFGTQTNYGYTF. The CDR3 nucleotides are TGTGCCAGCAGCTTCGGGACACAAACTAACTATGGCTACACCTTC.